These 5 T cell receptor beta chains came from one sample sequenced in a study of blood T cell repertoires in COVID-19. Here immunoSEQ multiplex PCR was the method, and the copy in TCRdb shows in-frame clones only, minus some. The data hold a few hundred thousand clones, with approximately 88% observed a single time. Sequencing was performed on peripheral blood. The receptors shown here come from a woman in her fifties or sixties with COVID-19, enrolled during active disease.

A word on this clone: Distinct nucleotide sequences in the sample also encode this CDR3. The gene calls are TRBV2 and TRBJ1-1; a possible D gene is TRBD1 (6 bases). Trimming removed 6 bases from V and 1 base from J, with 9 bases in between. The CDR3 spans 13 residues. The germline V gene encodes CDR1 SNHLY and CDR2 FYNNEI. The chain's CDR3 is CASSNRENTEAFF. Here the CDR3 DNA reads TGTGCCAGCAGCAACAGGGAGAACACTGAAGCTTTCTTT.

The chain joins TRBV28 to TRBJ2-7; D possibly corresponds to TRBD1 (5 bases). Trimming cost V 3 bases and J 2 bases, with 11 bases left between them. Germline lookup yields CDR1 MDHEN and CDR2 SYDVKM. This CDR3 spans 14 amino acids. The CDR3 coding sequence is TGTGCCAGCAGTTTCACCAGGGTAGCCTACGAGCAGTACTTC. This sequence encodes CASSFTRVAYEQYF.

The V call is TRBV5-1, the J call TRBJ2-3, with D possibly being TRBD2 (6 bases). Germline V gene lookup returns CDR1 SGHRS and CDR2 YFSETQ. This CDR3 spans 12 amino acids. With 7 bases removed from V and 2 bases from J, the gap between germline ends came to 8 bases. The CDR3 protein is CASRTNTDTQYF. The CDR3 region has the DNA TGCGCCAGCCGGACTAACACAGATACGCAGTATTTT.

The chain carries TRBV2 and TRBJ2-7, with 9 bases fitting TRBD1. The CDR3 length is 15 residues. CDR1 is SNHLY, CDR2 FYNNEI, per germline. V gave up 6 bases and J gave up 5 bases; unmatched junction bases: 11. As DNA, the CDR3 is TGTGCCAGCAGCATTTCCGGGACAGGGATTGACGAGCAGTACTTC. This sequence encodes CASSISGTGIDEQYF.

The J gene is TRBJ2-1, the V gene TRBV27, with 10 nucleotides matching TRBD1. The V segment lost 6 bases and the J segment 6 bases; nucleotides outside the gene matches: 5. Germline V lookup: CDR1 MNHEY, CDR2 SMNVEV (reference sequence). The CDR3 is 14 residues long. The DNA for the CDR3 is TGTGCCAGCAGGCGACAGGGGGCGAGCAATGAGCAGTTCTTC. Its protein product is CASRRQGASNEQFF.